One and the same sample provided the 17 T cell receptor beta chains below, sequenced in a study of T-cell memory formation after mild COVID-19. Using its own MiXCR run on the 5' RACE reads, TCRdb lists one record per CDR3 protein. The sample lists a few hundred thousand distinct CDR3 sequences; 8% to 9% were seen once. Specimen: PBMCs or a T cell subset sorted from them (not recorded which). These receptors were taken from a man younger than 35 who had mild COVID-19 (a few samples of this study predate the infection). Cell type and time point are not known.

This chain joins TRBV4-3 and TRBJ2-6; 8 bases align to TRBD2. Per germline, CDR1 LGHNA and CDR2 YSLEER. V was clipped by 1 base and J by 0 bases; unmatched bases: 5. The CDR3 is 18 residues long. Here the CDR3 reads CASSQGLAGSSGANVLTF. In DNA form, the CDR3 reads TGCGCCAGCAGCCAAGGATTAGCGGGGAGCTCTGGGGCCAACGTCCTGACTTTC.

A few counts support this clonotype. This chain uses TRBV5-1 with TRBJ1-1; D unresolved. V shed 0 bases and J shed 4 bases, with 10 bases lying between them. CDR1 is SGHRS, CDR2 YFSETQ, per germline. This CDR3 spans 14 amino acids. CDR3 residues: CASSLVVMGTEAFF. The CDR3 bases are TGCGCCAGCAGCTTGGTAGTAATGGGCACTGAAGCTTTCTTT.

This clonotype was detected many times. This chain joins TRBV27 and TRBJ2-7; a possible D gene is TRBD2 (5 bases). Looked up from germline, CDR1 is MNHEY and CDR2 is SMNVEV (reference sequence). V dropped 5 bases and J dropped 1 base, with 15 bases sitting between them. This CDR3 spans 15 amino acids. CDR3 region: CASSLRRWTSYEQYF. The DNA of the CDR3 is TGTGCCAGCAGTCTCCGACGGTGGACTTCCTACGAGCAGTACTTC.

This chain connects TRBV7-2 to TRBJ1-3; TRBD1 might be the D (6 bases). V lost 3 bases, J lost 4 bases, and 19 bases lay in between. Per germline, CDR1 SGHTA and CDR2 FQGNSA. This CDR3 contains 17 residues. Here the CDR3 reads CASSLVETGLVGNTIYF. The CDR3 DNA reads TGTGCCAGCAGCTTGGTTGAAACAGGGCTCGTCGGAAACACCATATATTTT.

The chain couples TRBV5-6 to TRBJ2-2; 7 positions agree with TRBD1. Trimming at V came to 4 bases and at J to 4 bases, leaving 7 bases not matched to a gene. Per germline, CDR1 SGHDT and CDR2 YYEEEE. The CDR3 has 15 amino acids. The CDR3 spells CASSVEGAVTGELFF. In DNA form, the CDR3 reads TGTGCCAGCAGCGTCGAGGGGGCGGTCACCGGGGAGCTGTTTTTT.

This chain joins TRBV4-3 and TRBJ1-2; D might be TRBD1 (6 bases). The germline V and J ends were trimmed by 4 bases and 3 bases, with 15 bases remaining between them. CDR3 size: 15 residues. Germline-derived CDR1 and CDR2 are LGHNA and YSLEER. The CDR3 is CASSPLPGADYGYTF. In nucleotides, the CDR3 is TGCGCCAGCAGCCCTCTCCCAGGGGCCGACTATGGCTACACCTTC.

There are a few counts of this clonotype. The gene calls are TRBV5-8 and TRBJ2-7, with D possibly TRBD1 on 6 matching bases. V lost 5 bases to trimming and J lost 4 bases, with 19 bases between them. The CDR3 sequence is 15 residues long. CDR1 SGHTS and CDR2 YDEGEE come from the germline V gene. The CDR3 loop reads CASRPGVGALYEQYF. Written as DNA, the CDR3 is TGTGCCAGCAGACCAGGGGTCGGGGCTTTGTACGAGCAGTACTTC.

This clonotype was detected ten times or more. The chain joins TRBV20-1 to TRBJ2-1, with 9 bases fitting TRBD2. Germline loops: CDR1 DFQATT, CDR2 SNEGSKA (reference sequence). The CDR3 consists of 15 residues. The V segment lost 3 bases and the J segment 4 bases; nucleotides outside the gene matches: 7. The CDR3 loop reads CSASRLAGRYNEQFF. The CDR3 bases are TGCAGTGCTAGTCGGCTAGCGGGGAGGTACAATGAGCAGTTCTTC.

The chain is built from TRBV6-5 and TRBJ2-7; D is unresolved. V was trimmed by 0 bases and J by 4 bases, leaving 13 bases between them. This CDR3 region has 15 residues. Looked up from germline, CDR1 is MNHEY and CDR2 is SVGAGI. CDR3 amino acids: CASSYSRVLSYEQYF. The CDR3, as DNA: TGTGCCAGCAGTTACTCCCGGGTCCTCTCGTACGAGCAGTACTTC.

The CDR3 DNA sequence: TGCAGCGTTGAGTTGTATTCGGAAACGGGCTACACCTTC. This encodes CSVELYSETGYTF. V gene TRBV29-1 combines with J gene TRBJ1-2; no definite D call. Looked up from germline, CDR1 is SQVTM and CDR2 is ANQGSEA. The CDR3 is made up of 13 amino acids. The germline V and J ends were trimmed by 3 bases and 8 bases, with 16 bases remaining between them.

The table lists this clonotype with a few counts. The chain is built from TRBV7-9 and TRBJ1-1, with D possibly TRBD1 on 6 matching bases. V dropped 1 base and J dropped 1 base, with 10 bases sitting between them. This CDR3 region has 15 residues. CDR1 is SEHNR and CDR2 is FQNEAQ in the germline V gene (reference sequence). The CDR3 loop reads CASSLGLGANTEAFF. In nucleotides, the CDR3 is TGTGCCAGCAGCTTAGGACTGGGGGCGAACACTGAAGCTTTCTTT.

The chain combines TRBV20-1 with TRBJ1-2; 9 positions match TRBD1. Germline values: CDR1 DFQATT, CDR2 SNEGSKA (reference sequence). V dropped 3 bases and J dropped 7; count of bases not matched to a gene: 6. The CDR3 has 13 amino acids. The CDR3 here is CSARTGGIFGYTF. The CDR3 bases are TGCAGTGCTAGGACAGGGGGAATCTTTGGCTACACCTTC.

This clonotype was recorded a few times. The genes are TRBV18 and TRBJ1-1; D might be TRBD1 (5 bases). CDR3 size: 14 residues. The germline gives CDR1 KGHSH, CDR2 LQKENI. Trimming removed 0 bases from V and 5 bases from J, with 10 bases in between. The CDR3 loop is CASSPPGGGTEAFF. In DNA form, the CDR3 reads TGTGCCAGCTCACCACCGGGGGGAGGAACTGAAGCTTTCTTT.

The rearrangement links TRBV2 to TRBJ2-7; D is perhaps TRBD2 (7 bases). This CDR3 is built from 14 residues. Trimming left V 6 bases short and J 1 base short, with 13 bases between. The germline V gene has CDR1 SNHLY and CDR2 FYNNEI. CDR3 sequence (DNA): TGTGCCAGCAGCGGTGCGGGGGCTTCCTACGAGCAGTACTTC. It is translated as CASSGAGASYEQYF.

This clonotype was observed a handful of times. The chain carries TRBV4-2 and TRBJ1-2; tentatively, D is TRBD1 (5 bases). CDR3 length equals 15 residues. CDR1 LGHNA and CDR2 YNFKEQ come from the germline V gene. V was clipped by 0 bases and J by 7 bases, with 15 bases between them. CDR3 nucleotide sequence: TGTGCCAGCAGCCAAGATATCGCAGGGATAGGTGGCTACACCTTC. Translating it yields CASSQDIAGIGGYTF.

This clonotype was seen a few times. The rearrangement joins TRBV5-6 to TRBJ2-3, with TRBD2 matching 8 bases. This CDR3 spans 14 amino acids. The junction had 5 bases not matched to a gene; V was cut back by 4 bases and J by 4 bases. From germline, CDR1 is SGHDT and CDR2 YYEEEE. DNA for the CDR3: TGTGCCAGCAGCCAAGGACTAGCTTCAGATACGCAGTATTTT. Its translation is CASSQGLASDTQYF.

This clonotype was found a few times. The genes are TRBV12-3 or TRBV12-4 and TRBJ1-4; D is undetermined. The CDR3 loop spans 14 amino acids. Between the trimmed V and J ends, which lost 1 base and 8 bases, there was a span of 11 bases. The CDR3 region is CASSLVGRGEKLFF. CDR3 DNA: TGTGCCAGCAGTTTAGTGGGTCGTGGAGAAAAACTGTTTTTT.